This TCR beta chain was found in a study of T cells in localized non-small cell lung cancer. In regard to this clone: Antigen: not known.

V gave up 3 bases and J gave up 4 bases, with 15 bases separating them. CDR1 SGHTA and CDR2 FQGTGA come from the germline V gene. The CDR3 has 15 amino acids. Study observations and caveats: A raised T cell density in blood coincided with lengthier overall survival. Appearances in adjacent lung were noted for a median 57 of the top 100 tumor clones. Investigators sequenced only a single tumor region, leaving heterogeneity possible. Highest T cell clonality was seen in uninvolved adjacent lung, surpassing that measured in tumor.

TCRdb's copy holds only in-frame clones and misses some; the assay was immunoSEQ multiplex PCR. The sample has tens of thousands of clones, about 88% seen once; the top ten hold 1% to 1.5%. This TCR was sampled from a female donor older than 55 with stage I lung adenocarcinoma. This chain connects TRBV7-3 to TRBJ2-5; TRBD1 might be the D (5 bases). Sequencing used peripheral blood, obtained before any cancer treatment. The CDR3 region is CASSLQGGVLETQYF. In DNA, the CDR3 is TGTGCCAGCAGCTTGCAGGGCGGTGTTTTAGAGACCCAGTACTTC. Supplemented by reference TRBV7-3 and TRBJ2-5, the full variable domain reads GAGVSQTPSNKVTEKGKYVELRCDPISGHTALYWYRQSLGQGPEFLIYFQGTGAADDSGLPNDRFFAVRPEGSVSTLKIQRTERGDSAVYLCASSLQGGVLETQYFGPGTRLLVL.